These T cell receptor beta chains were read from a single sample in a study of T-cell memory formation after mild COVID-19. TCRdb re-called the 5' RACE reads with MiXCR, one entry per CDR3 protein. The sample includes about 350,000 distinct CDR3 sequences, roughly 14% of them seen just once. Sequencing was done on a sample of PBMCs or a T cell subset sorted from them (not recorded which). Receptor source: a young man who had mild COVID-19 (a few samples of this study predate the infection). Cell type and time point are not known. The CDR3 runs from the conserved cysteine through the conserved F or W. Fields, in order: clone size, D gene, J gene, V gene, CDR3 protein, CDR3 DNA. D genes are given only for firm matches. Clone size is stated in some rows and not others, as once, few, many or a class when expanded.

clone_size: few
d_call: -
j_call: TRBJ2-2
v_call: TRBV11-2
cdr3_aa: CASSPTGWNTGELFF
cdr3_nt: TGTGCCAGCAGCCCCACAGGGTGGAACACCGGGGAGCTGTTTTTT

clone_size: -
d_call: TRBD1
j_call: TRBJ2-1
v_call: TRBV24-1
cdr3_aa: CATSDLQGAPTNEQFF
cdr3_nt: TGTGCCACCAGTGATTTGCAGGGGGCGCCTACCAATGAGCAGTTCTTC

clone_size: -
d_call: TRBD1
j_call: TRBJ2-1
v_call: TRBV29-1
cdr3_aa: CSATGGNEQFF
cdr3_nt: TGCAGCGCCACAGGGGGCAATGAGCAGTTCTTC

clone_size: few
d_call: TRBD1
j_call: TRBJ2-3
v_call: TRBV6-1
cdr3_aa: CASEPGQGSDTQYF
cdr3_nt: TGTGCCAGCGAACCGGGACAGGGGTCAGATACGCAGTATTTT

clone_size: few
d_call: TRBD1
j_call: TRBJ1-5
v_call: TRBV12-3/TRBV12-4
cdr3_aa: CASSQGQFNQPQHF
cdr3_nt: TGTGCCAGCAGCCAGGGACAGTTCAATCAGCCCCAGCATTTT

clone_size: -
d_call: TRBD2
j_call: TRBJ2-5
v_call: TRBV5-6
cdr3_aa: CASSLEAGSPLDF
cdr3_nt: TGTGCCAGCAGCTTGGAAGCGGGGAGCCCCTTGGACTTC

clone_size: many
d_call: TRBD1
j_call: TRBJ1-5
v_call: TRBV12-3/TRBV12-4
cdr3_aa: CASSFTGDQPQHF
cdr3_nt: TGTGCCAGCAGTTTTACAGGGGATCAGCCCCAGCATTTT

clone_size: few
d_call: -
j_call: TRBJ2-2
v_call: TRBV19
cdr3_aa: CASNSQLNGELFF
cdr3_nt: TGTGCCAGTAATAGTCAGCTCAACGGGGAGCTGTTTTTT

clone_size: -
d_call: TRBD2
j_call: TRBJ2-3
v_call: TRBV12-3/TRBV12-4
cdr3_aa: CASSLGLDRDTQYF
cdr3_nt: TGTGCCAGCAGTTTGGGACTAGATAGGGATACGCAGTATTTT

clone_size: many
d_call: -
j_call: TRBJ2-3
v_call: TRBV12-5
cdr3_aa: CASGLEVSTDTQYF
cdr3_nt: TGTGCTAGTGGTTTGGAGGTTAGCACAGATACGCAGTATTTT

clone_size: -
d_call: -
j_call: TRBJ1-6
v_call: TRBV7-9
cdr3_aa: CASSPVLGIYNSPLHF
cdr3_nt: TGTGCCAGCAGCCCTGTTCTGGGGATTTATAATTCACCCCTCCACTTT

clone_size: many
d_call: TRBD2
j_call: TRBJ2-3
v_call: TRBV5-5
cdr3_aa: CASSLRLAGGRSDTQYF
cdr3_nt: TGTGCCAGCAGCTTGCGACTAGCGGGGGGGCGGTCAGATACGCAGTATTTT

clone_size: few
d_call: -
j_call: TRBJ2-1
v_call: TRBV7-6
cdr3_aa: CASSFGFSYNEQFF
cdr3_nt: TGTGCCAGCAGCTTCGGGTTCTCCTACAATGAGCAGTTCTTC

clone_size: -
d_call: -
j_call: TRBJ2-1
v_call: TRBV24-1
cdr3_aa: CATSDGKIQGNEQFF
cdr3_nt: TGTGCCACCAGTGATGGGAAGATCCAAGGTAATGAGCAGTTCTTC

clone_size: few
d_call: -
j_call: TRBJ2-5
v_call: TRBV6-2/TRBV6-3
cdr3_aa: CASSRDQGETQYF
cdr3_nt: TGTGCCAGCAGTCGCGACCAAGGGGAGACCCAGTACTTC

clone_size: many
d_call: -
j_call: TRBJ2-3
v_call: TRBV5-1
cdr3_aa: CASSFTGVGTDTQYF
cdr3_nt: TGCGCCAGCAGCTTTACGGGCGTTGGTACAGATACGCAGTATTTT

clone_size: few
d_call: TRBD1
j_call: TRBJ1-2
v_call: TRBV4-1
cdr3_aa: CASSPTGGGYGYTF
cdr3_nt: TGCGCCAGCAGCCCCACAGGGGGCGGCTATGGCTACACCTTC